The rows below give T cell receptor beta chains drawn from one sample of a study of blood T cell repertoires in COVID-19. Assay used: immunoSEQ multiplex PCR; TCRdb lists only in-frame clones, some missing. Of 130,000 or so clones detected, about 81% appear once; the ten largest clones hold 2% to 2.5%. The sequenced sample was PBMCs or T cells enriched from blood (not recorded which). The receptors here all came from a man aged 35 to 55 with acute COVID-19. CDR3s include the opening cysteine and the closing phenylalanine or tryptophan. The D gene is left open where the match is weak. The size entry is marked missing in some rows and otherwise reads once, few, many or a size class.

J gene: TRBJ2-1
CDR3 length: 15
V gene: TRBV7-2
clone size: NA
D gene: TRBD2
CDR3 DNA: TGTGCCAGCAGCTTACGACTAGCGGGTCTCAATGAGCAGTTCTTC
CDR3 protein: CASSLRLAGLNEQFF

J gene: TRBJ2-1
CDR3 length: 15
V gene: TRBV5-1
clone size: NA
D gene: TRBD2
CDR3 DNA: TGCGCCAGCAGCCGGACTAGCGGATCCTACAATGAGCAGTTCTTC
CDR3 protein: CASSRTSGSYNEQFF

J gene: TRBJ2-7
CDR3 length: 15
V gene: TRBV7-9
clone size: NA
D gene: TRBD2
CDR3 DNA: TGTGCCAGCAGCTTATCTAGCGGACCTTATGGGGAGCAGTACTTC
CDR3 protein: CASSLSSGPYGEQYF

J gene: TRBJ1-6
CDR3 length: 16
V gene: TRBV7-6
clone size: NA
D gene: TRBD1
CDR3 DNA: TGTGCCAGCAGCTTAGCCGGGACAGGGAATAATTCACCCCTCCACTTT
CDR3 protein: CASSLAGTGNNSPLHF

J gene: TRBJ1-2
CDR3 length: 14
V gene: TRBV5-6
clone size: once
D gene: NA
CDR3 DNA: TGTGCCAGCAGCTTTAGGCAGGTTGTCTATGGCTACACCTTC
CDR3 protein: CASSFRQVVYGYTF

J gene: TRBJ1-5
CDR3 length: 17
V gene: TRBV2
clone size: NA
D gene: NA
CDR3 DNA: TGTGCCAGCAGTGAAGCGGGGGCAGGGGACGTACGACAGCCCCAGCATTTT
CDR3 protein: CASSEAGAGDVRQPQHF

J gene: TRBJ2-2
CDR3 length: 18
V gene: TRBV19
clone size: NA
D gene: TRBD1
CDR3 DNA: TGTGCCAGTAGTATGTTCGGGACAGGTTTCGCGAACACCGGGGAGCTGTTTTTT
CDR3 protein: CASSMFGTGFANTGELFF

J gene: TRBJ2-7
CDR3 length: 14
V gene: TRBV19
clone size: NA
D gene: NA
CDR3 DNA: TGTGCCAGTAGCCCGGTGGGGGCTTCCTACGAGCAGTACTTC
CDR3 protein: CASSPVGASYEQYF

J gene: TRBJ1-4
CDR3 length: 14
V gene: TRBV7-9
clone size: NA
D gene: TRBD1
CDR3 DNA: TGTGCCAGCAGCTGGGGACAGGGGGGAGAAAAACTGTTTTTT
CDR3 protein: CASSWGQGGEKLFF

J gene: TRBJ2-3
CDR3 length: 16
V gene: TRBV6-4
clone size: once
D gene: NA
CDR3 DNA: TGTGCCAGCAGTGACTCTGGCAGGGGGGTACCCGAGGCGCAGTATTTT
CDR3 protein: CASSDSGRGVPEAQYF

J gene: TRBJ2-2
CDR3 length: 12
V gene: TRBV5-1
clone size: once
D gene: NA
CDR3 DNA: TGCGCCAGCAGCTTGGGCGGCGGGGAGCTGTTTTTT
CDR3 protein: CASSLGGGELFF

J gene: TRBJ1-1
CDR3 length: 14
V gene: TRBV5-4
clone size: NA
D gene: NA
CDR3 DNA: TGTGCCAGCAGCTTGCGACACCAGAACACTGAAGCTTTCTTT
CDR3 protein: CASSLRHQNTEAFF

J gene: TRBJ1-1
CDR3 length: 13
V gene: TRBV30
clone size: NA
D gene: NA
CDR3 DNA: TGTGCCTGGAGTGTCAATGAGGCTTCAGAAGCTTTCTTT
CDR3 protein: CAWSVNEASEAFF

J gene: TRBJ2-7
CDR3 length: 17
V gene: TRBV5-1
clone size: NA
D gene: TRBD2
CDR3 DNA: TGCGCCAGCAGCTTGGCGACTAGCGGGAGTATCCCCTACGAGCAGTACTTC
CDR3 protein: CASSLATSGSIPYEQYF

J gene: TRBJ1-6
CDR3 length: 15
V gene: TRBV9
clone size: NA
D gene: TRBD1
CDR3 DNA: TGTGCCAGCAGCGACGGACAGGGCGACTATTCACCCCTCCACTTT
CDR3 protein: CASSDGQGDYSPLHF

J gene: TRBJ1-4
CDR3 length: 14
V gene: TRBV28
clone size: once
D gene: NA
CDR3 DNA: TGTGCCAGCATGTATCCGGGAACTAATGAAAAACTGTTTTTT
CDR3 protein: CASMYPGTNEKLFF

J gene: TRBJ1-4
CDR3 length: 16
V gene: TRBV27
clone size: NA
D gene: NA
CDR3 DNA: TGTGCCAGCAGTCCCCGCCCGGGACTGAAGAATGAAAAACTGTTTTTT
CDR3 protein: CASSPRPGLKNEKLFF

J gene: TRBJ2-5
CDR3 length: 15
V gene: TRBV27
clone size: NA
D gene: TRBD2
CDR3 DNA: TGTGCCAGCAGTCGCTGGGGACTAGTGGAAGAGACCCAGTACTTC
CDR3 protein: CASSRWGLVEETQYF

J gene: TRBJ1-2
CDR3 length: 16
V gene: TRBV19
clone size: NA
D gene: NA
CDR3 DNA: TGTGCCAGTAGTGTTTTCGGACGGGCCGCCGGGGATGGCTACACCTTC
CDR3 protein: CASSVFGRAAGDGYTF

J gene: TRBJ1-5
CDR3 length: 14
V gene: TRBV30
clone size: NA
D gene: NA
CDR3 DNA: TGTGCCTGGAGTGTGGGGGGGATCAATCAGCCCCAGCATTTT
CDR3 protein: CAWSVGGINQPQHF

J gene: TRBJ1-5
CDR3 length: 14
V gene: TRBV6-1
clone size: NA
D gene: TRBD1
CDR3 DNA: TGTGCCAGCAGTGACCTTGACAGGGAACAGCCCCAGCATTTT
CDR3 protein: CASSDLDREQPQHF

J gene: TRBJ2-2
CDR3 length: 16
V gene: TRBV9
clone size: NA
D gene: TRBD2
CDR3 DNA: TGTGCCAGCAGCTCCAGCGGGAGCCCCGGGACCGGGGAGCTGTTTTTT
CDR3 protein: CASSSSGSPGTGELFF

J gene: TRBJ2-1
CDR3 length: 17
V gene: TRBV5-1
clone size: NA
D gene: TRBD2
CDR3 DNA: TGCGCCAGCAGCTTGGTTTTAGCGGGAGGGCCGACCAATGAGCAGTTCTTC
CDR3 protein: CASSLVLAGGPTNEQFF

J gene: TRBJ2-7
CDR3 length: 14
V gene: TRBV18
clone size: NA
D gene: NA
CDR3 DNA: TGTGCCAGCTCGCGTGGGGCGGTCACTTACGAGCAGTACTTC
CDR3 protein: CASSRGAVTYEQYF

J gene: TRBJ2-7
CDR3 length: 13
V gene: TRBV19
clone size: few
D gene: TRBD2
CDR3 DNA: TGTGCCTCCAGACCTAGCGGGGGGGCAGAGCAGTACTTC
CDR3 protein: CASRPSGGAEQYF

J gene: TRBJ1-2
CDR3 length: 14
V gene: TRBV7-9
clone size: NA
D gene: TRBD1
CDR3 DNA: TGTGCCAGCAGCTTAGATGGGACAGGCGGGGGCTACACCTTC
CDR3 protein: CASSLDGTGGGYTF

J gene: TRBJ1-5
CDR3 length: 17
V gene: TRBV7-9
clone size: NA
D gene: NA
CDR3 DNA: TGTGCCAGCAGCTATAGTTCGGGGTCGCGGCTCAATCAGCCCCAGCATTTT
CDR3 protein: CASSYSSGSRLNQPQHF